One and the same sample provided the 26 T cell receptor beta chains below, sequenced in a study of shared clonotypes between healthy human individuals. The data were produced by immunoSEQ multiplex PCR, yet TCRdb's version contains in-frame clones alone and is incomplete. The sample yields 1.5 million to 2.5 million clones, approximately 95% seen once. CD45RO-negative, CCR7-positively selected cells formed the naive CD8 fraction, excluding terminally differentiated effector memory CD45RA+ cells. Sequencing input: naive CD8+ T cells sorted from blood. The receptor set was obtained from a man aged 18 to 30 in good health.

The chain joins TRBV2 to TRBJ2-7; TRBD2 is a possible D gene (6 bases). Trimming took 5 bases from V and 0 from J, leaving 14 bases between them. Germline assignment: CDR1 SNHLY and CDR2 FYNNEI. The CDR3 spans 15 residues. CDR3 in DNA: TGTGCCAGCAGTATAGCGGAAATCAGCTCCTACGAGCAGTACTTC. This encodes CASSIAEISSYEQYF.

Regarding this clone: Distinct nucleotide sequences in the sample also encode this CDR3. The chain has TRBV4-1 and TRBJ2-7, with 8 bases that match TRBD2. The CDR3 runs 15 residues. J gave up 0 bases and V 2 bases, and 3 bases lay outside the gene matches. Germline CDR1 and CDR2: MGHRA and YSYEKL. The CDR3 nucleotides read TGCGCCAGCAGCCAACTAGCGGGTAGCTCCTACGAGCAGTACTTC. Amino acid sequence: CASSQLAGSSYEQYF.

The chain employs TRBV9 and TRBJ2-2, with TRBD2 as a possible D gene (7 bases). Germline loops: CDR1 SGDLS, CDR2 YYNGEE. Trimming took off 0 bases at V and 7 bases at J, with 13 bases between the two ends. The CDR3 length is 15 residues. In DNA, the CDR3 is TGTGCCAGCAGCGTAGTACGGGGGGCGGACGGGGAGCTGTTTTTT. Its translation: CASSVVRGADGELFF.

J is TRBJ1-5 and V is TRBV19, with a possible D match to TRBD1 (5 bases). The CDR3 has 14 amino acids. The V and J ends lost 8 bases and 1 base respectively, with 12 bases between them. The germline CDR1 and CDR2 sequences are LNHDA and SQIVND (reference sequence). The DNA of the CDR3 is TGTGCCAGTGCCCCCGGGGACAGCAATCAGCCCCAGCATTTT. It yields the protein CASAPGDSNQPQHF.

The count of this clone is one. The chain uses TRBV4-1 and TRBJ2-5; 7 bases align to TRBD2. The CDR3 is 15 amino acids. The ends lost 2 bases at V and 1 base at J; junction bases unmatched: 4. Germline V gene lookup returns CDR1 MGHRA and CDR2 YSYEKL. The CDR3 protein is CASSQTSATQETQYF. As DNA, the CDR3 is TGCGCCAGCAGCCAAACTAGCGCCACCCAAGAGACCCAGTACTTC.

The chain recombines TRBV7-9 with TRBJ1-2; D call uncertain. CDR1 and CDR2 from the germline V gene are SEHNR and FQNEAQ (reference sequence). V was shortened by 4 bases and J by 3 bases, with 12 bases between the two germline ends. The CDR3 covers 14 residues. DNA of the CDR3: TGTGCCAGCAGCTCGGAAGGGTTGGACTATGGCTACACCTTC. Translation: CASSSEGLDYGYTF. Based on the CDR3 plus reference TRBV7-9 and TRBJ1-2, the full variable domain is DTGVSQNPRHKITKRGQNVTFRCDPISEHNRLYWYRQTLGQGPEFLTYFQNEAQLEKSRLLSDRFSAERPKGSFSTLEIQRTEQGDSAMYLCASSSEGLDYGYTFGSGTRLTVV.

The V and J genes are TRBV2 and TRBJ1-2; weak D call: TRBD1 (6 bases). The germline V and J ends were trimmed by 6 bases and 3 bases, with 17 bases remaining between them. The CDR3 has 15 residues. Germline-derived CDR1 and CDR2 are SNHLY and FYNNEI. The chain's CDR3 is CASRGPQGTDYGYTF. The CDR3 coding sequence is TGTGCCAGCAGGGGCCCTCAGGGGACGGACTATGGCTACACCTTC.

The rearrangement uses TRBV28 and TRBJ1-2; possibly TRBD1 for D (6 bases). With 5 bases removed from V and 1 base from J, the gap between germline ends came to 14 bases. Per germline, CDR1 MDHEN and CDR2 SYDVKM. The CDR3 length is 15 residues. Written as DNA, the CDR3 is TGTGCCAGCAGTCCGCCGAGGGGGATTAACTATGGCTACACCTTC. Residues: CASSPPRGINYGYTF.

J is TRBJ2-7 and V is TRBV7-9; D not resolved. Per germline, CDR1 SEHNR and CDR2 FQNEAQ (reference sequence). Trimming shortened V by 0 bases and J by 3 bases, and 3 bases separated the two germline ends. CDR3 length: 12 amino acids. CDR3: CASSLANYEQYF. The CDR3 nucleotides are TGTGCCAGCAGCTTAGCGAACTACGAGCAGTACTTC. Variable domain in full (rest from reference TRBV7-9 and TRBJ2-7): DTGVSQNPRHKITKRGQNVTFRCDPISEHNRLYWYRQTLGQGPEFLTYFQNEAQLEKSRLLSDRFSAERPKGSFSTLEIQRTEQGDSAMYLCASSLANYEQYFGPGTRLTVT.

The V call is TRBV5-6, the J call TRBJ1-4; D is ambiguous. This CDR3 comprises 13 residues. Germline V gives CDR1 SGHDT, CDR2 YYEEEE. Trimming removed 4 bases at V and 3 bases at J, with 7 bases between. This CDR3 reads CASSAYSNEKLFF. The CDR3 nucleotides are TGTGCCAGCAGCGCATACTCTAATGAAAAACTGTTTTTT.

This chain uses TRBV9 with TRBJ2-7; 7 nucleotides align to TRBD1. Germline assignment: CDR1 SGDLS and CDR2 YYNGEE. V shed 0 bases and J 2 bases; nucleotides not matched to a gene: 5. This CDR3 has 15 amino acids. The chain's CDR3 is CASSVDQDRTYEQYF. As DNA, the CDR3 is TGTGCCAGCAGCGTAGATCAGGACAGGACCTACGAGCAGTACTTC.

The J gene is TRBJ2-1, the V gene TRBV7-9; 10 bases line up with TRBD1. Trimming removed 5 bases from V and 4 bases from J; junction bases left unmatched: 14. The length of the CDR3 is 18 residues. CDR1 SEHNR and CDR2 FQNEAQ come from the germline V gene (reference sequence). The CDR3 nucleotides are TGTGCCAGCAGCCCCGGGACAGGGGCCGTCGACTTTTACAATGAGCAGTTCTTC. It specifies CASSPGTGAVDFYNEQFF.

CDR3 sequence (DNA): TGTGCCAGCAACCAGGGATACCAAGAGACCCAGTACTTC. Protein: CASNQGYQETQYF. The chain has TRBV7-2 and TRBJ2-5; tentatively, D is TRBD1 (5 bases). The V gene lost 7 bases and the J gene lost 0 bases, with 9 bases spanning the gap. Germline V lookup: CDR1 SGHTA, CDR2 FQGNSA. The CDR3 has 13 residues.

V gene TRBV7-2 combines with J gene TRBJ1-1, with D unclear. V shed 4 bases and J shed 6 bases, with 9 bases lying between them. The germline CDR1 and CDR2 sequences are SGHTA and FQGNSA. The CDR3 consists of 12 residues. CDR3 in amino acids: CASSYQLPEAFF. The DNA of the CDR3 is TGTGCCAGCAGCTACCAGCTACCTGAAGCTTTCTTT.

The V and J genes are TRBV4-1 and TRBJ2-5; TRBD2 aligns across 10 bases. The CDR3 contains 15 residues. Germline V gene data show CDR1 as MGHRA and CDR2 as YSYEKL. Trimming at V came to 8 bases and at J to 2 bases, leaving 8 bases not matched to a gene. The CDR3 loop reads CASGGLASGQETQYF. CDR3 in DNA: TGCGCCAGCGGGGGACTAGCGAGTGGGCAAGAGACCCAGTACTTC.

The chain couples TRBV11-2 to TRBJ2-7, with D unresolved. CDR3 length: 16 amino acids. The germline CDR1 and CDR2 sequences are SGHAT and FQNNGV. Trimming removed 0 bases from V and 3 bases from J, with 15 bases in between. The CDR3 loop is CASSLDPETPIYEQYF. The CDR3 DNA is TGTGCCAGCAGCTTAGATCCGGAGACCCCAATCTACGAGCAGTACTTC.

The sample holds a few counts of this clone. J is TRBJ1-1 and V is TRBV5-1, with D unclear. Germline V gene data show CDR1 as SGHRS and CDR2 as YFSETQ. The V end lost 0 bases, the J end lost 0 bases, and 9 bases lay between the germline ends. This CDR3 is built from 15 residues. DNA of the CDR3: TGCGCCAGCAGCTTGGATTGGCAGCTGAACACTGAAGCTTTCTTT. This sequence encodes CASSLDWQLNTEAFF.

This chain joins TRBV4-3 and TRBJ2-2, with D maybe TRBD2 (6 bases). Germline values: CDR1 LGHNA, CDR2 YSLEER. The CDR3 is 17 residues long. Between the trimmed V and J ends, which lost 0 bases and 5 bases, there was a span of 16 bases. The CDR3 protein is CASSQDGTPLLTGELFF. In DNA form, the CDR3 reads TGCGCCAGCAGCCAAGATGGGACTCCCCTCCTGACCGGGGAGCTGTTTTTT.

DNA for the CDR3: TGTGCCAGCAGTGAAGCGCTTGGTCTAGCGGGAGGCAGCGATACGCAGTATTTT. Translating gives CASSEALGLAGGSDTQYF. The rearrangement links TRBV2 to TRBJ2-3; the match to TRBD2 covers 11 bases. The V and J ends lost 0 bases and 6 bases, in that order; junction bases with no gene match: 11. The CDR3 extends over 18 amino acids. CDR1 and CDR2 from the germline V gene are SNHLY and FYNNEI. The full variable domain, completed using reference TRBV2 and TRBJ2-3, is EPEVTQTPSHQVTQMGQEVILRCVPISNHLYFYWYRQILGQKVEFLVSFYNNEISEKSEIFDDQFSVERPDGSNFTLKIRSTKLEDSAMYFCASSEALGLAGGSDTQYFGPGTRLTVL.

In nucleotides, the CDR3 is TGTGCCAGCAGCTTAAAAAGGGCAACCGGGGAGCTGTTTTTT. This sequence encodes CASSLKRATGELFF. The V and J genes are TRBV7-9 and TRBJ2-2; D gene unclear. The germline V gene has CDR1 SEHNR and CDR2 FQNEAQ (reference sequence). This CDR3 spans 14 amino acids. V lost 2 bases and J 5 bases, leaving 9 bases between the germline ends.

This sequence joins TRBV9 and TRBJ2-2; D is perhaps TRBD1 (5 bases). Trimming pared 0 bases from V and 7 bases from J, leaving 13 bases between. Germline V gene lookup returns CDR1 SGDLS and CDR2 YYNGEE. The CDR3 extends over 15 amino acids. CDR3 nucleotides: TGTGCCAGCAGCGTAGTGTCAGGGATAGGCGGGGAGCTGTTTTTT. Translation gives CASSVVSGIGGELFF.

The V gene is TRBV5-4, the J gene TRBJ1-1; D is unclear. Trimming removed 4 bases from V and 11 bases from J, with 21 bases in between. The length of the CDR3 is 14 residues. The germline CDR1 and CDR2 sequences are SGHNT and YYREEE (reference sequence). Here the CDR3 DNA reads TGTGCCAGCAGCCCTGGCCGGACGGAGTTCCCGGCTTTCTTT. It yields the protein CASSPGRTEFPAFF.

This rearrangement joins TRBV12-5 to TRBJ2-3; 15 nucleotides line up with TRBD2. There are 19 residues in the CDR3. The trim removed 7 bases at V and 0 bases at J, leaving 11 bases unmatched. Germline V CDR1 and CDR2: LGHNT, FRNRAP. The CDR3 region has the DNA TGTGCTAGTGCCAAATCCGGGACTAGCGGGGGGACTAGCACAGATACGCAGTATTTT. Its translation: CASAKSGTSGGTSTDTQYF.

The chain recombines TRBV9 with TRBJ1-1; the match to TRBD1 covers 7 bases. This CDR3 contains 15 residues. Germline values: CDR1 SGDLS, CDR2 YYNGEE. V shed 0 bases, J shed 4 bases, and the junction held 6 bases outside the gene matches. In DNA, the CDR3 is TGTGCCAGCAGCGTAGTCCCACAGGGGAGCACTGAAGCTTTCTTT. This encodes CASSVVPQGSTEAFF.

V gene TRBV7-9 combines with J gene TRBJ1-1; the D gene is possibly TRBD1 (5 bases). The CDR3 is 17 amino acids. The ends were cut back, 0 bases at V and 4 bases at J, with 18 bases in the middle. Germline V gives CDR1 SEHNR, CDR2 FQNEAQ (reference sequence). CDR3 residues: CASSLALLGGLGTEAFF. CDR3 nucleotides: TGTGCCAGCAGCTTAGCTTTACTGGGGGGTCTCGGCACTGAAGCTTTCTTT.

Of note for this clone: This specimen includes other DNA sequences encoding the same CDR3. The chain employs TRBV9 and TRBJ1-1; 7 bases are a match to TRBD1. The CDR3 runs to 16 residues. After removal of 3 bases from V and 1 base from J, the junction contained 9 bases not matched to a gene. Germline V gene data show CDR1 as SGDLS and CDR2 as YYNGEE. The CDR3 region is CASSGGTQGKNTEAFF. The CDR3 bases are TGTGCCAGCAGCGGGGGGACACAGGGGAAGAACACTGAAGCTTTCTTT.